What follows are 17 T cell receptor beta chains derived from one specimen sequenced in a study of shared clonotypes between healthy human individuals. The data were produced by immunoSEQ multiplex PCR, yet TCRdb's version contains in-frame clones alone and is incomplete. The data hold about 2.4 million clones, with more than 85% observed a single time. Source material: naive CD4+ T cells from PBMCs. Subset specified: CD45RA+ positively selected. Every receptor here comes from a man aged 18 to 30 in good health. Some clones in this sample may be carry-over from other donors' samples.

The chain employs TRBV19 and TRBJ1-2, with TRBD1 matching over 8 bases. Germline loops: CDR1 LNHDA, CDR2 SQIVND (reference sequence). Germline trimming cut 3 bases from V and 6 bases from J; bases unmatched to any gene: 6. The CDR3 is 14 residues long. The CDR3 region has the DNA TGTGCCAGTAGTATCGGAGGACAGGGTAATGGCTACACCTTC. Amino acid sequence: CASSIGGQGNGYTF.

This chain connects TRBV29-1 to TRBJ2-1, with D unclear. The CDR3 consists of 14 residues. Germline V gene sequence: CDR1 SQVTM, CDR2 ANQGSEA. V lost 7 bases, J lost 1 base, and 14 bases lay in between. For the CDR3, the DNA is TGCAGCGCGGCTGGAATAGGGTCCTACAATGAGCAGTTCTTC. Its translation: CSAAGIGSYNEQFF.

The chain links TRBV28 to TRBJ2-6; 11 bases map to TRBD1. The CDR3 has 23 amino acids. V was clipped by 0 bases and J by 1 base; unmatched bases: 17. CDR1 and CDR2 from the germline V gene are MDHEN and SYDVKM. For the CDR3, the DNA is TGTGCCAGCAGTTTATGGGTGTTGTTGGACAGGGGGCGCCCCGGTTCTGGGGCCAACGTCCTGACTTTC. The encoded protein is CASSLWVLLDRGRPGSGANVLTF.

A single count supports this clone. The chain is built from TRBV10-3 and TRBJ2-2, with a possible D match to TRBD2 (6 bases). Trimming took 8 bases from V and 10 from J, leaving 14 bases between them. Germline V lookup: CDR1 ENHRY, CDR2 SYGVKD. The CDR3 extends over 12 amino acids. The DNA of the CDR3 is TGTGCCATCGGAGGCCGGGACTTGGAGCTGTTTTTT. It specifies CAIGGRDLELFF.

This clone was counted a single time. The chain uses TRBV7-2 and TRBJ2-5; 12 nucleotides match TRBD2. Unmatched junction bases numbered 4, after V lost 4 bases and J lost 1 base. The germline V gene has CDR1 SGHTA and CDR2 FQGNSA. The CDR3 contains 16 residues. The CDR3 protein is CASSSMGLAGQETQYF. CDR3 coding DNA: TGTGCCAGCAGCTCAATGGGACTAGCGGGCCAAGAGACCCAGTACTTC.

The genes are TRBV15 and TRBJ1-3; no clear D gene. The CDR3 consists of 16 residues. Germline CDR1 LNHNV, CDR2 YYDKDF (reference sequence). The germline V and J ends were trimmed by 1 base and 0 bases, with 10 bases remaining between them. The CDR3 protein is CATSRGGAASGNTIYF. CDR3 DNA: TGTGCCACCAGCAGAGGAGGTGCGGCCTCTGGAAACACCATATATTTT.

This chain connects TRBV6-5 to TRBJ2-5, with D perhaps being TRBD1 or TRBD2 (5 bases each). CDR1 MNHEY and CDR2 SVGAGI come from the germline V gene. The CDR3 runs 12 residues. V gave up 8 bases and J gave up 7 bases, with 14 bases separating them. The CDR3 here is CASPGTKRTQYF. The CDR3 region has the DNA TGTGCCAGCCCAGGGACCAAGAGGACCCAGTACTTC.

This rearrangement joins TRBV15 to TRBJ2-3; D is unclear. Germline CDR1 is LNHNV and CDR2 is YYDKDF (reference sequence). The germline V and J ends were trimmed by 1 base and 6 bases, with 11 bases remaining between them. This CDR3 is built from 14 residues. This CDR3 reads CATSRGIVDDTQYF. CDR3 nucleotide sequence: TGTGCCACCAGCAGAGGTATAGTTGATGATACGCAGTATTTT.

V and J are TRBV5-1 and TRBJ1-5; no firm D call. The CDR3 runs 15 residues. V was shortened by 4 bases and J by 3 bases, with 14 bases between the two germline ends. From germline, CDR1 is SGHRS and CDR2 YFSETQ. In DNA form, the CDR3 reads TGCGCCAGCAGCATTGTACCGGGGTCCAATCAGCCCCAGCATTTT. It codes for CASSIVPGSNQPQHF.

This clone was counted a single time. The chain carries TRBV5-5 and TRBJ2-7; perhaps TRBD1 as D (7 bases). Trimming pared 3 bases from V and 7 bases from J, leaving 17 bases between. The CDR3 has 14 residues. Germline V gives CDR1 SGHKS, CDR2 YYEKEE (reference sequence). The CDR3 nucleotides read TGTGCCAGCAGCTACCTAATACAGGGGAGGGAGCAGTACTTC. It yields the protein CASSYLIQGREQYF.

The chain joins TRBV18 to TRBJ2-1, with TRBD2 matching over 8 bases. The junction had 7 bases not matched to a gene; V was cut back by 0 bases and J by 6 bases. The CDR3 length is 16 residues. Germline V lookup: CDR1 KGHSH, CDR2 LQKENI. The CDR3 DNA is TGTGCCAGCTCACCACCGTCAGGACTAGCAAGCAATGAGCAGTTCTTC. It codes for CASSPPSGLASNEQFF.

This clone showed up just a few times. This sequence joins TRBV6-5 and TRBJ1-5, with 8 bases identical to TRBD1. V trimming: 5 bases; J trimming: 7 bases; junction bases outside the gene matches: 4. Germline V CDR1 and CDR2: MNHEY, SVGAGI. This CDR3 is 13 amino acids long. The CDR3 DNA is TGTGCCAGCAGTCAGGGGGCAAGGCAGCCCCAGCATTTT. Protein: CASSQGARQPQHF.

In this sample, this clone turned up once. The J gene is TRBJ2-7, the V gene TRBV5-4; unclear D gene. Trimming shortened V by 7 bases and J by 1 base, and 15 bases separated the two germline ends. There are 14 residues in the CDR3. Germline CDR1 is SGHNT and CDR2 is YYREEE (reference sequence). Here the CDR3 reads CASRPSLVSYEQYF. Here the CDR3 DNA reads TGTGCCAGCCGACCCAGTCTAGTATCCTACGAGCAGTACTTC.

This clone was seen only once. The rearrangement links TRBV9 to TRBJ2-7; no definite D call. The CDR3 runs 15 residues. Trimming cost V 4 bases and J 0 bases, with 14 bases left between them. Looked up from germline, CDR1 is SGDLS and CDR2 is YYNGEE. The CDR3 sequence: CASSPNFRPSYEQYF. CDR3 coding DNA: TGTGCCAGCAGCCCAAACTTCCGGCCCTCCTACGAGCAGTACTTC. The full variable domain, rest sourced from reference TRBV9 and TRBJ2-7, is DSGVTQTPKHLITATGQRVTLRCSPRSGDLSVYWYQQSLDQGLQFLIQYYNGEERAKGNILERFSAQQFPDLHSELNLSSLELGDSALYFCASSPNFRPSYEQYFGPGTRLTVT.

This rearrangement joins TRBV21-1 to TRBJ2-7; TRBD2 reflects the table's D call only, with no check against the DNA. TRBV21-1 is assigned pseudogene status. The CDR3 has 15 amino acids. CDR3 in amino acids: CATVLWGGSRYEQYF. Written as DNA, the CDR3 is TGTGCCACAGTACTTTGGGGCGGGAGTAGGTACGAGCAGTACTTC.

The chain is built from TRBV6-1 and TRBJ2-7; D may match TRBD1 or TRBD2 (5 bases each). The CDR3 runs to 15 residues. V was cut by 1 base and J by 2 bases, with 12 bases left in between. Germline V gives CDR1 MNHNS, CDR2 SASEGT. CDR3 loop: CASSEGDGTAYEQYF. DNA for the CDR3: TGTGCCAGCAGTGAAGGGGACGGAACAGCCTACGAGCAGTACTTC.

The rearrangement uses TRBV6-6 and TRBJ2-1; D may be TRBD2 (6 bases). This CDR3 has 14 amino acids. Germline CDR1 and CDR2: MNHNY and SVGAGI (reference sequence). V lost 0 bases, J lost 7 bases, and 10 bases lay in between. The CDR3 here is CASSYSRGLNEQFF. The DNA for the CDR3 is TGTGCCAGCAGTTACTCCCGGGGGTTGAATGAGCAGTTCTTC.